The 21 T cell receptor beta chains reported below all come from one sample, sequenced in a study of T-cell memory formation after mild COVID-19. TCRdb reanalysed the 5' RACE reads using MiXCR and keeps one entry per CDR3 protein. The table lists some 450,000 distinct CDR3 sequences, 20% of them singletons, with around 8.4% in the top ten. The sequencing sample was made of PBMCs or a T cell subset sorted from them (not recorded which). These TCRs come from an adult woman who had mild COVID-19 (a few samples of this study predate the infection). Cell type and time point are not known.

There are a few counts of this clonotype. The V gene is TRBV9, the J gene TRBJ1-2, with a weak D call TRBD1 (5 bases). Trimming removed 4 bases at V and 2 bases at J, with 12 bases between. The CDR3 has 14 amino acids. Germline CDR1 SGDLS, CDR2 YYNGEE. The chain's CDR3 is CASSTQGGNYGYTF. DNA of the CDR3: TGTGCCAGCAGCACCCAGGGCGGGAACTATGGCTACACCTTC.

V and J are TRBV12-3 or TRBV12-4 and TRBJ1-1; no clear D gene. This CDR3 contains 14 residues. V lost 2 bases and J lost 1, with 8 bases in between. The CDR3 spells CASSLRGSNTEAFF. The DNA for the CDR3 is TGTGCCAGCAGTTTACGGGGATCGAACACTGAAGCTTTCTTT.

The CDR3 nucleotides are TGTGCCAGCAGCGCCGGCCCGGGAGGGGGCAATCAGCCCCAGCATTTT. Amino acids: CASSAGPGGGNQPQHF. The rearrangement links TRBV9 to TRBJ1-5; the D gene is possibly TRBD1 (5 bases). Germline V gene data show CDR1 as SGDLS and CDR2 as YYNGEE. V shed 3 bases and J shed 2 bases, with 15 bases lying between them. This CDR3 is 16 amino acids long.

The chain uses TRBV29-1 and TRBJ2-1; D unresolved. The V gene lost 0 bases and the J gene lost 4 bases, with 25 bases spanning the gap. Germline lookup yields CDR1 SQVTM and CDR2 ANQGSEA. The CDR3 spans 19 residues. The CDR3 region has the DNA TGCAGCGTTGAAGAAAGGGCCTTACGTACGACCGCGAGATACAATGAGCAGTTCTTC. This translates into CSVEERALRTTARYNEQFF.

This clonotype was seen only a few times. The chain combines TRBV7-9 with TRBJ2-2; D not resolved. Deletions cut 3 bases from V and 0 bases from J, with 8 bases between. Germline values: CDR1 SEHNR, CDR2 FQNEAQ (reference sequence). The CDR3 covers 15 residues. CDR3: CASSLSEANTGELFF. The CDR3 DNA is TGTGCCAGCAGCTTGTCTGAGGCGAACACCGGGGAGCTGTTTTTT.

This clonotype was seen more than once but under ten times. The J gene is TRBJ1-1, the V gene TRBV3-1; 7 positions match TRBD1. V was pared by 5 bases and J by 11 bases, with 8 bases of the junction left unmatched. In germline, CDR1 is LGHDT, CDR2 YNNKEL (reference sequence). CDR3 size: 12 residues. The CDR3 loop reads CASSISGGDAFF. The CDR3 nucleotides are TGTGCCAGCAGCATCTCAGGGGGAGACGCTTTCTTT.

The chain combines TRBV5-1 with TRBJ2-1; 7 nucleotides align to TRBD1. V was clipped by 4 bases and J by 7 bases; unmatched bases: 14. This CDR3 is built from 16 residues. Germline V gene sequence: CDR1 SGHRS, CDR2 YFSETQ. The CDR3 bases are TGCGCCAGCAGCCCGATTGAGACAGGGATTATGAATGAGCAGTTCTTC. This codes for CASSPIETGIMNEQFF.

This clonotype has a handful of counts. This chain joins TRBV29-1 and TRBJ2-1, with D uncertain. The germline V gene encodes CDR1 SQVTM and CDR2 ANQGSEA. With 4 bases removed from V and 4 bases from J, the gap between germline ends came to 5 bases. This CDR3 contains 11 residues. The CDR3 DNA is TGCAGCGTTGTTTTGTACAATGAGCAGTTCTTC. Translating it yields CSVVLYNEQFF.

This clonotype was picked up a small number of times. The chain joins TRBV6-2 or TRBV6-3 to TRBJ1-1; 9 bases line up with TRBD1. V shed 2 bases and J 3 bases; nucleotides not matched to a gene: 10. The germline V gene has CDR1 MNHEY and CDR2 SVGEGT. The CDR3 is 17 residues long. CDR3 bases: TGTGCCAGCAGTTACCACCTGGGGACAGGGCGAGACACTGAAGCTTTCTTT. Its translation: CASSYHLGTGRDTEAFF.

CDR3 loop: CSARYVEDYYNSPLHF. The CDR3 coding sequence is TGCAGTGCTAGATATGTGGAGGACTACTATAATTCACCCCTCCACTTT. The gene calls are TRBV20-1 and TRBJ1-6; no definite D call. This CDR3 contains 16 residues. CDR1 DFQATT and CDR2 SNEGSKA come from the germline V gene (reference sequence). Trimming took 2 bases from V and 3 from J, leaving 14 bases between them.

This clonotype was seen many times. This chain connects TRBV20-1 to TRBJ2-5, with no clear D. This CDR3 has 14 residues. The germline V gene encodes CDR1 DFQATT and CDR2 SNEGSKA (reference sequence). The V end lost 4 bases, the J end lost 4 bases, and 16 bases lay between the germline ends. CDR3 in DNA: TGCAGTGCTACCGGCACAACAAACGGAGAGACCCAGTACTTC. Protein: CSATGTTNGETQYF.

J is TRBJ2-7 and V is TRBV5-1; a weak D match, TRBD2 (6 bases). V dropped 0 bases and J dropped 4 bases, with 14 bases sitting between them. This CDR3 is 15 amino acids long. Per germline, CDR1 SGHRS and CDR2 YFSETQ. The chain's CDR3 is CASSLGSMGGYEQYF. The CDR3 DNA sequence: TGCGCCAGCAGCTTGGGATCGATGGGAGGATACGAGCAGTACTTC.

This clonotype has a handful of counts. V gene TRBV18 combines with J gene TRBJ2-7; D remains ambiguous. This CDR3 comprises 13 residues. The germline V and J ends were trimmed by 2 bases and 3 bases, with 8 bases remaining between them. Germline V CDR1 and CDR2: KGHSH, LQKENI. The CDR3 region has the DNA TGTGCCAGCTCACCAGTCAAAAACTACGAGCAGTACTTC. Encoded protein: CASSPVKNYEQYF.

The chain uses TRBV5-1 and TRBJ2-2, with TRBD2 identical over 13 bases. The CDR3 has 16 amino acids. Germline V gene sequence: CDR1 SGHRS, CDR2 YFSETQ. V dropped 6 bases and J dropped 5; count of bases not matched to a gene: 7. Written as DNA, the CDR3 is TGCGCCAGCAACCTCGGACTAGCGGGAGAAACCGGGGAGCTGTTTTTT. Translated, it gives CASNLGLAGETGELFF.

This clonotype was picked up a small number of times. This sequence joins TRBV7-8 and TRBJ2-5; D call uncertain. V shed 5 bases and J shed 7 bases, with 11 bases lying between them. This CDR3 region has 12 residues. Germline CDR1 is SGHVS and CDR2 is FQNEAQ. The CDR3 protein is CASSHANRTQYF. The CDR3 nucleotides are TGTGCCAGCAGCCACGCTAATAGGACCCAGTACTTC.

This clonotype was observed many times. The chain employs TRBV7-2 and TRBJ2-3; 7 bases are shared with TRBD2. The CDR3 runs 14 residues. J gave up 1 base and V 4 bases, and 2 bases lay outside the gene matches. Germline values: CDR1 SGHTA, CDR2 FQGNSA. CDR3 amino acids: CASSSAGGTDTQYF. The CDR3 DNA sequence: TGTGCCAGCAGCTCCGCGGGAGGCACAGATACGCAGTATTTT.

CDR3 region: CASSSLAGNTGELFF. The CDR3 DNA follows: TGTGCCAGCAGTTCTCTAGCGGGAAACACCGGGGAGCTGTTTTTT. The rearrangement uses TRBV6-2 or TRBV6-3 and TRBJ2-2, with 9 bases matching TRBD2. Germline V gene data show CDR1 as MNHEY and CDR2 as SVGEGT. The CDR3 covers 15 residues. V lost 4 bases to trimming and J lost 2 bases; unmatched junction nucleotides: 2.

This clonotype was seen ten or more times. V is TRBV11-2 and J is TRBJ2-1, with D perhaps matching TRBD2 (6 bases). Germline V lookup: CDR1 SGHAT, CDR2 FQNNGV. V was pared by 1 base and J by 2 bases, with 12 bases between. The length of the CDR3 is 16 residues. CDR3 region: CASSLAIAAAYNEQFF. In DNA form, the CDR3 reads TGTGCCAGCAGCTTAGCTATAGCGGCCGCCTACAATGAGCAGTTCTTC.

The chain couples TRBV9 to TRBJ2-1; D is uncertain. V lost 0 bases to trimming and J lost 6 bases, with 4 bases between them. CDR3 length: 12 amino acids. CDR1 and CDR2 from the germline V gene are SGDLS and YYNGEE. CDR3 residues: CASSVGRNEQFF. CDR3 DNA: TGTGCCAGCAGCGTAGGTCGCAATGAGCAGTTCTTC.

This chain uses TRBV19 with TRBJ1-1; a possible D gene is TRBD1 (6 bases). From germline, CDR1 is LNHDA and CDR2 SQIVND (reference sequence). The CDR3 covers 14 residues. Trimming pared 4 bases from V and 1 base from J, leaving 10 bases between. The CDR3 sequence: CASSNGTSNTEAFF. The CDR3 nucleotides are TGTGCCAGTAGTAATGGGACATCGAACACTGAAGCTTTCTTT.

The chain employs TRBV6-6 and TRBJ1-6, with D perhaps TRBD1 (6 bases). The CDR3 runs 15 residues. The germline gives CDR1 MNHNY, CDR2 SVGAGI (reference sequence). With 7 bases removed from V and 13 bases from J, the gap between germline ends came to 23 bases. The CDR3 nucleotides are TGTGCCAGCACGGAAGGGGGTTCACAACCCCCCCCCCTCCACTTT. Its translation: CASTEGGSQPPPLHF.